These 29 T cell receptor beta chains were all obtained from the same sample, sequenced in a study of graft-versus-host responses after intestinal transplantation. TCRdb's table, derived via immunoSEQ multiplex PCR, lists solely in-frame clones and lacks some. The data show 25,000 to 35,000 clones, approximately 93% seen once. This specimen was PBMCs, taken 66 days after intestinal transplant. These receptors were collected from a human patient who received an intestinal transplant, so some T cells may come from the graft donor.

The chain couples TRBV19 to TRBJ1-1; D is unclear. CDR3 length: 13 amino acids. Germline V gene sequence: CDR1 LNHDA, CDR2 SQIVND (reference sequence). The germline V and J ends were trimmed by 8 bases and 3 bases, with 13 bases remaining between them. CDR3 loop: CASQYGVDTEAFF. Written as DNA, the CDR3 is TGTGCCAGTCAGTACGGAGTTGACACTGAAGCTTTCTTT.

The rearrangement links TRBV19 to TRBJ2-4; D ambiguous. CDR3 length: 14 residues. The germline V gene encodes CDR1 LNHDA and CDR2 SQIVND (reference sequence). Trimming took off 2 bases at V and 0 bases at J, with 5 bases between the two ends. The CDR3 reads CASSITIAKNIQYF. CDR3 nucleotide sequence: TGTGCCAGTAGTATAACAATAGCCAAAAACATTCAGTACTTC. The variable domain in full, completed from reference TRBV19 and TRBJ2-4, reads DGGITQSPKYLFRKEGQNVTLSCEQNLNHDAMYWYRQDPGQGLRLIYYSQIVNDFQKGDIAEGYSVSREKKESFPLTVTSAQKNPTAFYLCASSITIAKNIQYFGAGTRLSVL.

V is TRBV10-1 and J is TRBJ2-7; D possibly matches TRBD1 or TRBD2 (5 bases each). The V gene lost 6 bases and the J gene lost 5 bases, with 14 bases spanning the gap. There are 13 residues in the CDR3. The V gene's germline CDR1 is WNHNN and CDR2 SYGVQD (reference sequence). The CDR3 loop is CASRAGASDEQYF. DNA of the CDR3: TGCGCCAGCAGGGCCGGGGCGTCGGACGAGCAGTACTTC.

The chain recombines TRBV28 with TRBJ2-7, with a tentative D call TRBD2 (5 bases). V lost 5 bases, J lost 6 bases, and 8 bases lay in between. This CDR3 has 11 residues. Germline V gene data show CDR1 as MDHEN and CDR2 as SYDVKM. The CDR3 coding sequence is TGTGCCAGCAGTGGGCGGGCCGAGCAGTACTTC. This sequence encodes CASSGRAEQYF.

This clone was observed a few times. The chain joins TRBV4-1 to TRBJ1-1; 7 bases map to TRBD1. The CDR3 length is 19 residues. Germline V gene data show CDR1 as MGHRA and CDR2 as YSYEKL. The V segment lost 0 bases and the J segment 1 base; nucleotides outside the gene matches: 14. The CDR3 DNA reads as TGCGCCAGCAGCCAAGATATAGCAGGGGGACGACGGGGGAACACTGAAGCTTTCTTT. This encodes CASSQDIAGGRRGNTEAFF.

This chain connects TRBV14 to TRBJ2-7; 10 bases line up with TRBD1. The CDR3 consists of 16 residues. CDR1 and CDR2 from the germline V gene are SGHDN and FVKESK. V was clipped by 1 base and J by 3 bases; unmatched bases: 6. The CDR3 is CASSQVFGTGDYEQYF. CDR3 coding DNA: TGTGCCAGCAGCCAAGTTTTCGGGACAGGGGACTACGAGCAGTACTTC.

This clone was seen a single time. The chain is built from TRBV27 and TRBJ2-7; D might be TRBD1 (5 bases). The V gene's germline CDR1 is MNHEY and CDR2 SMNVEV (reference sequence). The CDR3 spans 14 residues. Between the trimmed V and J ends, which lost 5 bases and 5 bases, there was a span of 16 bases. This CDR3 is CASSPLTQGHEQYF. The CDR3 coding sequence is TGTGCCAGCAGTCCCCTTACTCAGGGCCACGAGCAGTACTTC.

This sequence joins TRBV20-1 and TRBJ1-5, with D tentatively TRBD1 (5 bases). V lost 7 bases to trimming and J lost 4 bases, with 8 bases between them. The CDR3 has 11 residues. Germline V gene data show CDR1 as DFQATT and CDR2 as SNEGSKA (reference sequence). CDR3 sequence reads: CSGGGNQPQHF. The CDR3, as DNA: TGCAGTGGTGGGGGGAATCAGCCCCAGCATTTT.

V usage is TRBV5-6 and J usage is TRBJ2-3; 8 bases align to TRBD2. The germline CDR1 and CDR2 sequences are SGHDT and YYEEEE. V lost 3 bases to trimming and J lost 4 bases; unmatched junction nucleotides: 10. The CDR3 sequence is 16 residues long. Written as DNA, the CDR3 is TGTGCCAGCAGCTACGCGAGCGGGAGTCGTTCAGATACGCAGTATTTT. It specifies CASSYASGSRSDTQYF.

The chain uses TRBV15 and TRBJ1-4; D not certain. The germline CDR1 and CDR2 sequences are LNHNV and YYDKDF (reference sequence). The CDR3 is 13 amino acids. V shed 0 bases and J shed 8 bases, with 7 bases lying between them. The chain's CDR3 is CATSRDSSEKLFF. The CDR3, as DNA: TGTGCCACCAGCAGAGATTCGTCAGAAAAACTGTTTTTT. The variable domain in full, with the rest retrieved from reference TRBV15 and TRBJ1-4, is DAMVIQNPRYQVTQFGKPVTLSCSQTLNHNVMYWYQQKSSQAPKLLFHYYDKDFNNEADTPDNFQSRRPNTSFCFLDIRSPGLGDTAMYLCATSRDSSEKLFFGSGTQLSVL.

This chain links TRBV13 with TRBJ2-5; 13 bases align to TRBD2. From germline, CDR1 is PRHDT and CDR2 FYEKMQ (reference sequence). There are 16 residues in the CDR3. V lost 5 bases and J lost 5; bases outside the gene matches: 8. The CDR3 reads CASSPGTSGARETQYF. The CDR3 nucleotides are TGTGCCAGCAGCCCAGGGACTAGCGGGGCGAGGGAGACCCAGTACTTC.

The V and J genes are TRBV4-3 and TRBJ1-3; D not certain. This CDR3 is built from 15 residues. V lost 0 bases and J lost 6, with 12 bases in between. Germline assignment: CDR1 LGHNA and CDR2 YSLEER. The DNA of the CDR3 is TGCGCCAGCAGCCAAGAAAAGAATTTCGAAAACACCATATATTTT. It codes for CASSQEKNFENTIYF.

The chain combines TRBV6-5 with TRBJ2-1; D is possibly TRBD1 or TRBD2 (5 bases each). Trimming took off 10 bases at V and 5 bases at J, with 21 bases between the two ends. CDR3 length equals 15 residues. The germline V gene encodes CDR1 MNHEY and CDR2 SVGAGI. The CDR3 is CATNSAPGRNNEQFF. CDR3 bases: TGTGCCACCAACAGCGCTCCGGGACGTAACAATGAGCAGTTCTTC.

This clone has a single count. The chain links TRBV5-4 to TRBJ2-7; D uncertain. This CDR3 comprises 14 residues. CDR1 and CDR2 from the germline V gene are SGHNT and YYREEE (reference sequence). The ends were cut back, 3 bases at V and 2 bases at J, with 12 bases in the middle. The CDR3 DNA follows: TGTGCCAGCAGCTCCCAACTTACCGCCTACGAGCAGTACTTC. Encoded protein: CASSSQLTAYEQYF.

The V gene is TRBV18, the J gene TRBJ1-1; D is ambiguous. The CDR3 contains 13 residues. Germline loops: CDR1 KGHSH, CDR2 LQKENI. Trimming stripped 7 bases from V and 6 bases from J, with 15 bases between. The CDR3 region has the DNA TGTGCCAGCTTGGGGAGATCGCCACCTGAAGCTTTCTTT. Translating it yields CASLGRSPPEAFF.

On this clone: This likely comes from a read error, as the CDR3 has no conserved phenylalanine or tryptophan at its end. The gene calls are TRBV10-3 and TRBJ1-3; D not certain. Germline V gene sequence: CDR1 ENHRY, CDR2 SYGVKD. V was shortened by 5 bases and J by 4 bases, with 9 bases between the two germline ends. There are 13 residues in the CDR3. The CDR3 spells CAISYPGGNTIYL. CDR3 sequence (DNA): TGTGCCATCAGTTACCCCGGAGGAAACACCATATATCTT.

This rearrangement joins TRBV6-4 to TRBJ2-7; 7 bases fit TRBD1. Germline-derived CDR1 and CDR2 are MRHNA and SNTAGT. The junction had 10 bases not matched to a gene; V was cut back by 1 base and J by 4 bases. This CDR3 is built from 16 residues. CDR3 nucleotides: TGTGCCAGCAGTGACTGGAAGACAGGGAATGCATACGAGCAGTACTTC. Translated: CASSDWKTGNAYEQYF.

J is TRBJ2-7 and V is TRBV30; D is possibly TRBD1 (6 bases). The V end lost 1 base, the J end lost 2 bases, and 15 bases lay between the germline ends. The length of the CDR3 is 15 residues. Germline-derived CDR1 and CDR2 are GTSNPN and SVGIG (reference sequence). The CDR3, as DNA: TGTGCCTGGAGTGGATACCGGGACAAGGCCTACGAGCAGTACTTC. Translated, it gives CAWSGYRDKAYEQYF.

The rearrangement joins TRBV25-1 to TRBJ2-1; no reliable D call. The CDR3 runs 15 residues. Germline-derived CDR1 and CDR2 are MGHDK and SYGVNS. The V gene lost 2 bases and the J gene lost 1 base, with 9 bases spanning the gap. As DNA, the CDR3 is TGTGCCAGCAGTGAACCGGATAATTCCTACAATGAGCAGTTCTTC. Residues: CASSEPDNSYNEQFF.

The CDR3 reads CASSLWGVIYEQYF. CDR3 nucleotides: TGTGCCAGCAGCTTGTGGGGGGTTATCTACGAGCAGTACTTC. This rearrangement joins TRBV5-6 to TRBJ2-7; D may be TRBD2 (6 bases). This CDR3 comprises 14 residues. The V gene's germline CDR1 is SGHDT and CDR2 YYEEEE. V shed 1 base and J shed 3 bases, with 11 bases lying between them.

The V gene is TRBV9, the J gene TRBJ1-3; D remains ambiguous. This CDR3 has 15 amino acids. Germline values: CDR1 SGDLS, CDR2 YYNGEE. V was trimmed by 2 bases and J by 4 bases, leaving 13 bases between them. CDR3 protein: CASSVVEGVGNTIYF. The CDR3 region has the DNA TGTGCCAGCAGCGTTGTAGAGGGAGTAGGAAACACCATATATTTT.

This chain connects TRBV4-3 to TRBJ1-6, with a weak D call TRBD1 (6 bases). Trimming took off 2 bases at V and 7 bases at J, with 15 bases between the two ends. This CDR3 has 16 residues. The germline V gene has CDR1 LGHNA and CDR2 YSLEER. CDR3 loop: CASSQIWQGTNSPLHF. CDR3 DNA sequence: TGCGCCAGCAGCCAAATCTGGCAGGGGACGAATTCACCCCTCCACTTT.

The chain links TRBV6-5 to TRBJ2-7; 7 nucleotides agree with TRBD2. Germline CDR1 is MNHEY and CDR2 is SVGAGI. This CDR3 region has 13 residues. V trimming: 6 bases; J trimming: 0 bases; junction bases outside the gene matches: 2. Here the CDR3 reads CASRRDYSYEQYF. The CDR3 DNA follows: TGTGCCAGCAGACGGGACTACTCCTACGAGCAGTACTTC.

CDR3 sequence: CASSLVRTDNEQFF. CDR3 DNA sequence: TGTGCCAGCAGCTTAGTACGGACAGACAATGAGCAGTTCTTC. The V and J genes are TRBV7-9 and TRBJ2-1; perhaps TRBD1 as D (6 bases). Germline V gene data show CDR1 as SEHNR and CDR2 as FQNEAQ (reference sequence). CDR3 length equals 14 residues. The germline V and J ends were trimmed by 1 base and 5 bases, with 9 bases remaining between them.

V usage is TRBV5-1 and J usage is TRBJ2-7; D may correspond to TRBD1 or TRBD2 (5 bases each). From germline, CDR1 is SGHRS and CDR2 YFSETQ. V gave up 0 bases and J gave up 2 bases, with 9 bases separating them. The length of the CDR3 is 14 residues. The CDR3 region is CASSLAGTAYEQYF. CDR3 DNA sequence: TGCGCCAGCAGCTTGGCGGGGACCGCCTACGAGCAGTACTTC.

The chain links TRBV4-1 to TRBJ2-1, with D hard to call. Trimming shortened V by 4 bases and J by 3 bases, and 13 bases separated the two germline ends. The CDR3 totals 15 residues. Germline V gene data show CDR1 as MGHRA and CDR2 as YSYEKL. The chain's CDR3 is CASSPNPLGYNEQFF. The CDR3 DNA sequence: TGCGCCAGCAGCCCCAACCCGCTGGGCTACAATGAGCAGTTCTTC.

This chain joins TRBV4-1 and TRBJ2-7; D is uncertain. CDR3 length equals 15 residues. The V end was cut by 0 bases, the J end by 3 bases, with 12 bases between. The germline V gene encodes CDR1 MGHRA and CDR2 YSYEKL. CDR3 nucleotides: TGCGCCAGCAGCCAAGAAGGGTTGTATGGCTACGAGCAGTACTTC. This gives the protein CASSQEGLYGYEQYF.

The CDR3, as DNA: TGTGCCAGCAGGGGGGGGAGGTGGTCCTACGAGCAGTACTTC. Translating gives CASRGGRWSYEQYF. This sequence joins TRBV6-5 and TRBJ2-7, with 7 bases matching TRBD2. This CDR3 has 14 residues. V shed 6 bases and J 1 base; nucleotides not matched to a gene: 6. CDR1 MNHEY and CDR2 SVGAGI come from the germline V gene.

The chain's CDR3 is CASSTLGTPPDTQYF. For the CDR3, the DNA is TGTGCCAGCAGCACCTTAGGGACACCCCCAGATACGCAGTATTTT. The J gene is TRBJ2-3, the V gene TRBV7-2, with a possible D match to TRBD1 (6 bases). CDR1 is SGHTA, CDR2 FQGNSA, per germline. V gave up 5 bases and J gave up 4 bases, with 16 bases separating them. This CDR3 is built from 15 residues.